This passage covers 26 T cell receptor beta chains from one sample sequenced in a study of cytomegalovirus exposure and HLA in healthy donors (dated by TCRdb to about 2017). The library was prepared using the immunoSEQ multiplex PCR assay. The source is immuneACCESS, and TCRdb retained only in-frame sequences with V and J called. Part of the clones is not carried over; for the studies checked, unresolved V genes explain less than half of this, and the remainder is unexplained. This sample holds a few hundred thousand clones; roughly 87% were observed only once. In total, the top ten clones hold 12% of the sample. The sequenced sample was PBMCs. These receptors originate from a man between 18 and 29 years old in good health and CMV-seropositive.

The chain links TRBV2 to TRBJ1-2, with 10 positions matching TRBD1. Trimming at V came to 6 bases and at J to 8 bases, leaving 15 bases not matched to a gene. Germline CDR1 SNHLY, CDR2 FYNNEI. CDR3 length: 16 residues. CDR3 in amino acids: CASSRFPGQGRKGYTF. DNA of the CDR3: TGTGCCAGCAGCCGATTCCCGGGACAGGGGAGGAAAGGCTACACCTTC.

The rearrangement links TRBV20-1 to TRBJ2-7; no reliable D call. Germline V gene data show CDR1 as DFQATT and CDR2 as SNEGSKA (reference sequence). CDR3 length: 10 residues. The ends were cut back, 5 bases at V and 1 base at J, with 3 bases in the middle. In DNA, the CDR3 is TGCAGTGCTGGTTCCTACGAGCAGTACTTC. It yields the protein CSAGSYEQYF.

The V call is TRBV19, the J call TRBJ2-7, with a tentative D call TRBD2 (6 bases). With 6 bases removed from V and 2 bases from J, the gap between germline ends came to 11 bases. The CDR3 is 13 residues long. Germline CDR1 LNHDA, CDR2 SQIVND (reference sequence). CDR3 in DNA: TGTGCCAGTAGGAGGGAGGACCCCTACGAGCAGTACTTC. Protein sequence: CASRREDPYEQYF.

The chain has TRBV5-4 and TRBJ2-7; no definite D call. V was trimmed by 0 bases and J by 6 bases, leaving 16 bases between them. Germline assignment: CDR1 SGHNT and CDR2 YYREEE (reference sequence). CDR3 size: 15 residues. CDR3 nucleotides: TGTGCCAGCAGCTTGGATAATGTAGGCTTACTCGAGCAGTACTTC. It yields the protein CASSLDNVGLLEQYF. Drawing the rest from reference TRBV5-4 and TRBJ2-7, the complete variable domain is ETGVTQSPTHLIKTRGQQVTLRCSSQSGHNTVSWYQQALGQGPQFIFQYYREEENGRGNFPPRFSGLQFPNYSSELNVNALELDDSALYLCASSLDNVGLLEQYFGPGTRLTVT.

The chain joins TRBV6-1 to TRBJ1-3; the D gene is possibly TRBD1 (5 bases). The germline V and J ends were trimmed by 4 bases and 0 bases, with 10 bases remaining between them. From germline, CDR1 is MNHNS and CDR2 SASEGT. This CDR3 is built from 15 residues. The chain's CDR3 is CASSVGHLSGNTIYF. For the CDR3, the DNA is TGTGCCAGCAGTGTCGGACATCTCTCTGGAAACACCATATATTTT.

The gene calls are TRBV28 and TRBJ2-7; D is possibly TRBD2 (8 bases). CDR1 MDHEN and CDR2 SYDVKM come from the germline V gene. The ends were cut back, 6 bases at V and 9 bases at J, with 18 bases in the middle. CDR3 size: 13 residues. For the CDR3, the DNA is TGTGCCAGCAGCATCGGGAGGGGGCGAGGGCAGTACTTC. Translated: CASSIGRGRGQYF.

The chain employs TRBV27 and TRBJ2-7, with D perhaps matching TRBD1 or TRBD2 (5 bases each). V dropped 10 bases and J dropped 6 bases, with 10 bases sitting between them. CDR1 and CDR2 (germline): MNHEY, SMNVEV (reference sequence). The CDR3 totals 10 residues. CDR3 region: CATRGPEQYF. The CDR3 DNA follows: TGTGCCACGAGGGGACCCGAGCAGTACTTC.

The rearrangement links TRBV4-1 to TRBJ2-7; D gene unclear. Trimming cost V 0 bases and J 7 bases, with 13 bases left between them. Per the germline V gene, CDR1 is MGHRA and CDR2 is YSYEKL. The CDR3 runs 14 residues. CDR3 protein: CASSQELANGEQYF. CDR3 nucleotide sequence: TGCGCCAGCAGCCAAGAGTTGGCCAATGGGGAGCAGTACTTC.

The rearrangement links TRBV6-5 to TRBJ2-2; 7 bases match TRBD1. V lost 3 bases to trimming and J lost 4 bases; unmatched junction nucleotides: 5. Germline CDR1 is MNHEY and CDR2 is SVGAGI. This CDR3 region has 15 residues. The CDR3 bases are TGTGCCAGCAGTTATTACAGGGGATCCACCGGGGAGCTGTTTTTT. Translating it yields CASSYYRGSTGELFF.

The V call is TRBV7-2, the J call TRBJ2-3, with D unclear. CDR1 SGHTA and CDR2 FQGNSA come from the germline V gene. CDR3 length: 13 residues. Trimming removed 4 bases from V and 3 bases from J, with 8 bases in between. This CDR3 reads CASSYPSTDTQYF. For the CDR3, the DNA is TGTGCCAGCAGCTACCCTAGTACAGATACGCAGTATTTT.

The V call is TRBV2, the J call TRBJ2-2; the match to TRBD1 covers 7 bases. The V segment lost 8 bases and the J segment 9 bases; nucleotides outside the gene matches: 9. The germline CDR1 and CDR2 sequences are SNHLY and FYNNEI. The CDR3 loop spans 13 amino acids. The CDR3 is CASARDRARELFF. In DNA form, the CDR3 reads TGTGCCAGCGCCAGAGACAGGGCCAGGGAGCTGTTTTTT.

The chain combines TRBV6-5 with TRBJ1-1, with a tentative D call TRBD1 (5 bases). The CDR3 sequence is 15 residues long. In germline, CDR1 is MNHEY, CDR2 SVGAGI. V lost 5 bases, J lost 6 bases, and 19 bases lay in between. The CDR3: CASSPREGRRAEAFF. Written as DNA, the CDR3 is TGTGCCAGCAGTCCCCGTGAGGGGCGCAGGGCTGAAGCTTTCTTT.

This clone was counted between two and nine times. The chain couples TRBV9 to TRBJ2-3, with TRBD2 identical over 7 bases. J was trimmed by 2 bases and V by 4 bases; bases with no gene match: 13. This CDR3 is built from 17 residues. Germline CDR1 and CDR2: SGDLS and YYNGEE. The CDR3 is CASSPRTPSGTTDTQYF. The CDR3 bases are TGTGCCAGCAGCCCCCGGACCCCGAGCGGGACCACAGATACGCAGTATTTT.

This chain joins TRBV27 and TRBJ1-4; TRBD1 matches at 8 bases. This CDR3 region has 15 residues. J was trimmed by 7 bases and V by 10 bases; bases with no gene match: 14. Looked up from germline, CDR1 is MNHEY and CDR2 is SMNVEV (reference sequence). The CDR3 coding sequence is TGTGCCACCTCGCCCAGGGGGCGCCCCGGTGAAAAACTGTTTTTT. The encoded protein is CATSPRGRPGEKLFF. The full variable domain, rest sourced from reference TRBV27 and TRBJ1-4, is EAQVTQNPRYLITVTGKKLTVTCSQNMNHEYMSWYRQDPGLGLRQIYYSMNVEVTDKGDVPEGYKVSRKEKRNFPLILESPSPNQTSLYFCATSPRGRPGEKLFFGSGTQLSVL.

This chain connects TRBV6-5 to TRBJ2-7, with 9 bases matching TRBD2. CDR1 MNHEY and CDR2 SVGAGI come from the germline V gene. This CDR3 spans 15 amino acids. With 2 bases clipped from V and 3 bases from J, the junction kept 5 bases outside the gene matches. The CDR3 DNA follows: TGTGCCAGCAGTTACACTAGCGGGCCGAGCTACGAGCAGTACTTC. It specifies CASSYTSGPSYEQYF.

The V and J genes are TRBV7-9 and TRBJ2-3; TRBD2 is a possible D gene (6 bases). Deletions cut 1 base from V and 10 bases from J, with 18 bases between. Germline V CDR1 and CDR2: SEHNR, FQNEAQ (reference sequence). This CDR3 spans 15 amino acids. DNA for the CDR3: TGTGCCAGCAGCTTAGTCGGGCTAGCGCCTTTGGCGCAGTATTTT. This gives the protein CASSLVGLAPLAQYF.

This chain joins TRBV27 and TRBJ2-1; 11 bases agree with TRBD2. V dropped 5 bases and J dropped 9; count of bases not matched to a gene: 3. Germline CDR1 reads MNHEY; CDR2 reads SMNVEV (reference sequence). The CDR3 contains 13 residues. The chain's CDR3 is CASSPGLAGEQFF. The CDR3 DNA is TGTGCCAGCAGTCCAGGACTAGCGGGTGAGCAGTTCTTC.

The gene calls are TRBV28 and TRBJ2-2; 12 bases match TRBD2. CDR3 length: 16 residues. Trimming took 1 base from V and 6 from J; bases not matched to a gene: 3. Germline V gene data show CDR1 as MDHEN and CDR2 as SYDVKM. CDR3 nucleotide sequence: TGTGCCAGCAGTTTATTGTCTAGCGGGAGGGCCGGGGAGCTGTTTTTT. The encoded protein is CASSLLSSGRAGELFF. Variable domain in full (rest from reference TRBV28 and TRBJ2-2): DVKVTQSSRYLVKRTGEKVFLECVQDMDHENMFWYRQDPGLGLRLIYFSYDVKMKEKGDIPEGYSVSREKKERFSLILESASTNQTSMYLCASSLLSSGRAGELFFGEGSRLTVL.

The chain combines TRBV6-5 with TRBJ2-1; 7 bases align to TRBD1. Germline CDR1 reads MNHEY; CDR2 reads SVGAGI. The CDR3 has 14 residues. Germline trimming cut 2 bases from V and 10 bases from J; bases unmatched to any gene: 8. In DNA, the CDR3 is TGTGCCAGCAGTTACCAACAGGGGCCAAGAGAGCAGTTCTTC. As protein: CASSYQQGPREQFF.

The chain recombines TRBV6-6 with TRBJ2-1; 8 nucleotides match TRBD1. Trimming at V came to 5 bases and at J to 2 bases, leaving 5 bases not matched to a gene. Germline loops: CDR1 MNHNY, CDR2 SVGAGI (reference sequence). This CDR3 contains 15 residues. The CDR3 reads CASSTTGATYNEQFF. The CDR3 region has the DNA TGTGCCAGCAGTACGACAGGGGCGACCTACAATGAGCAGTTCTTC.

V and J are TRBV5-1 and TRBJ2-5; 10 nucleotides line up with TRBD1. CDR1 is SGHRS and CDR2 is YFSETQ in the germline V gene. The V and J ends lost 7 bases and 0 bases, in that order; junction bases with no gene match: 6. The CDR3 has 15 amino acids. CDR3 protein: CASSRTGGYQETQYF. CDR3 coding DNA: TGCGCCAGCTCCAGGACAGGGGGTTACCAAGAGACCCAGTACTTC.

V and J are TRBV29-1 and TRBJ2-5; the match to TRBD1 covers 8 bases. Germline V gene lookup returns CDR1 SQVTM and CDR2 ANQGSEA. The CDR3 spans 13 residues. The junction had 9 bases not matched to a gene; V was cut back by 7 bases and J by 5 bases. CDR3 coding DNA: TGCAGCGCTGATGACAGGGGTTGGGAGACCCAGTACTTC. This translates into CSADDRGWETQYF.

The genes are TRBV27 and TRBJ1-2; 12 bases are a match to TRBD1. The CDR3 is 17 amino acids. Germline V gene data show CDR1 as MNHEY and CDR2 as SMNVEV (reference sequence). The V gene end was trimmed by 6 bases and the J gene end by 0 bases; junction bases not matched to a gene: 8. CDR3 coding DNA: TGTGCCAGCAGGAAAGGGACAGGGGGCCCAACTAACTATGGCTACACCTTC. As protein: CASRKGTGGPTNYGYTF.

The rearrangement links TRBV18 to TRBJ1-4; 8 bases fit TRBD1. This CDR3 comprises 14 residues. From germline, CDR1 is KGHSH and CDR2 LQKENI. The ends lost 3 bases at V and 8 bases at J; junction bases unmatched: 5. CDR3 sequence: CASSPLTGEEKLFF. Written as DNA, the CDR3 is TGTGCCAGCTCACCGTTGACAGGGGAGGAAAAACTGTTTTTT.

The chain joins TRBV19 to TRBJ2-2, with D maybe TRBD1 (6 bases). The germline gives CDR1 LNHDA, CDR2 SQIVND (reference sequence). The germline V and J ends were trimmed by 6 bases and 7 bases, with 18 bases remaining between them. CDR3 length equals 15 residues. CDR3 sequence (DNA): TGTGCCAGTAGATCTTGGCAGGGGTTGGACGGGGAGCTGTTTTTT. Its translation: CASRSWQGLDGELFF.

The CDR3 protein is CASSEGGLGDNEQFF. Here the CDR3 DNA reads TGTGCCAGCAGTGAAGGAGGTCTAGGAGACAATGAGCAGTTCTTC. The chain has TRBV6-1 and TRBJ2-1, with D uncertain. Germline V gene sequence: CDR1 MNHNS, CDR2 SASEGT. The CDR3 sequence is 15 residues long. The ends were cut back, 1 base at V and 5 bases at J, with 12 bases in the middle.